The rows below give T cell receptor beta chains drawn from one sample of a study of blood T cell repertoires in COVID-19. Assay: immunoSEQ multiplex PCR; the TCRdb copy retains only in-frame clones and omits some. This table holds 110,000 or so clones, approximately 85% found once. Sequencing was carried out using peripheral blood. The origin of the receptors is a woman aged 60-75 years with COVID-19, enrolled during active disease. Each CDR3 is given with its conserved first and last residue. D genes are given only for firm matches. The size of a clone is reported for some rows only, either as once, few or many, or as a class for expanded clones.

TRBJ2-7	TRBV7-9	TRBD2	NA	TGTGCCAGCAGCTTAGGGGGACTAGTAGTGAGCGAGCAGTACTTC	CASSLGGLVVSEQYF
TRBJ2-5	TRBV4-3	TRBD1	NA	TGCGCCAGCAGCCGGACAGGGGGGGCCCTAGAGACCCAGTACTTC	CASSRTGGALETQYF
TRBJ2-3	TRBV4-2	NA	NA	TGTGCCAGCAGCGAAGATACTAGAGATACGCAGTATTTT	CASSEDTRDTQYF
TRBJ2-3	TRBV3-1/TRBV3-2	NA	NA	TGTGCCAGCAGCCAAGAAAGCCCAGATACGCAGTATTTT	CASSQESPDTQYF
TRBJ2-3	TRBV5-4	TRBD2	NA	TGTGCCAGCAGCTTGTTTAGCGGGGGGGGTTCGGATACGCAGTATTTT	CASSLFSGGGSDTQYF
TRBJ2-2	TRBV3-1/TRBV3-2	NA	once	TGTGCCAGCAGCCAAGATTCTAACCACTACACCGGGGAGCTGTTTTTT	CASSQDSNHYTGELFF
TRBJ2-1	TRBV7-8	TRBD2	NA	TGTGCCAGCAGCTCCAGAGCGGGGGGAGCGGGCTACAATGAGCAGTTCTTC	CASSSRAGGAGYNEQFF
TRBJ2-1	TRBV19	NA	NA	TGTGCCAGTAGTATCCCGACAGGATACAATGAGCAGTTCTTC	CASSIPTGYNEQFF
TRBJ2-7	TRBV9	TRBD2	NA	TGTGCCAGCAGCGCCCGCGGGGGGCGGGAGCAGTACTTC	CASSARGGREQYF
TRBJ2-1	TRBV20-1	TRBD2	few	TGCAGTGCTAGTGGGCTAGCGGGGTCCTACAATGAGCAGTTCTTC	CSASGLAGSYNEQFF
TRBJ1-4	TRBV19	TRBD1	NA	TGTGCCAGTATTTCACCGGGACAGGGAGTTGGAAAACTGTTTTTT	CASISPGQGVGKLFF
TRBJ1-6	TRBV5-4	NA	NA	TGTGCCAGCAGCGTTTCCTTAGAGTCACCCCTCCACTTT	CASSVSLESPLHF
TRBJ2-1	TRBV7-8	TRBD1	NA	TGTGCCAGCAGCTTGGACAGGGTGAGCAATGAGCAGTTCTTC	CASSLDRVSNEQFF
TRBJ2-1	TRBV11-3	TRBD2	NA	TGTGCCAGCAGCCGAGGGACTAGCGGGGGGGAACTCTACAATGAGCAGTTCTTC	CASSRGTSGGELYNEQFF
TRBJ1-1	TRBV5-6	TRBD1	NA	TGTGCCAGCAGCTTCCTCGACAGGGAAGACACTGAAGCTTTCTTT	CASSFLDREDTEAFF
TRBJ1-1	TRBV5-6	NA	few	TGTGCCAGCAGCTTGCCAGGGACAATCACTGAAGCTTTCTTT	CASSLPGTITEAFF
TRBJ1-3	TRBV4-1	TRBD1	NA	TGCGCCAGCAGCCAAGACGGCCCCTGGACAGGTGCGCTCTCTGGAAACACCATATATTTT	CASSQDGPWTGALSGNTIYF
TRBJ2-7	TRBV5-8	NA	NA	TGTGCCAGCAGCTTGGAAGGAGTAGCGTTTGGTGTGAGAGAGCAGTACTTC	CASSLEGVAFGVREQYF
TRBJ2-3	TRBV4-1	TRBD2	NA	TGCGCCAGCAGCCAAAGACTAGCGGGGGGGAACACAGATACGCAGTATTTT	CASSQRLAGGNTDTQYF
TRBJ2-1	TRBV2	TRBD2	NA	TGTGCCAGCAGTAGGGGACTAGCGGGGGGCGTCAATGAGCAGTTCTTC	CASSRGLAGGVNEQFF
TRBJ2-2	TRBV5-1	NA	NA	TGCGCCAGCAGACCTACAGGGATCACCGGGGAGCTGTTTTTT	CASRPTGITGELFF
TRBJ2-1	TRBV2	TRBD2	NA	TGTGCCAGCAGTGGACTAGCGGAGAACAATGAGCAGTTCTTC	CASSGLAENNEQFF
TRBJ1-1	TRBV6-5	NA	NA	TGTGCCAGCAGTTACCTCAGGAACACTGAAGCTTTCTTT	CASSYLRNTEAFF
TRBJ2-7	TRBV20-1	TRBD1	NA	TGCAGTGCTAGTCATATCGGGACAGGGCGAGGCGAGCAGTACTTC	CSASHIGTGRGEQYF
TRBJ2-1	TRBV7-8	TRBD2	NA	TGTGCCAGCAGCTTAGCCAGCGGGAGATATACCTACAATGAGCAGTTCTTC	CASSLASGRYTYNEQFF
TRBJ1-2	TRBV2	TRBD1	few	TGTGCCAGCAGCACAGGGGCCTGGGTCTATGGCTACACCTTC	CASSTGAWVYGYTF
TRBJ1-1	TRBV27	NA	NA	TGTGCCAGCTACTCTAGGGGGAGGGTCGATACTGAAGCTTTCTTT	CASYSRGRVDTEAFF
TRBJ2-2	TRBV9	NA	NA	TGTGCCAGCAGCCGAGGTGTGGTCGACACCGGGGAGCTGTTTTTT	CASSRGVVDTGELFF
TRBJ1-2	TRBV24-1	NA	NA	TGTGCCCCTTCCTGTGGCTACACCTTC	CAPSCGYTF
TRBJ1-2	TRBV2	NA	NA	TGTGCCAGCAGCAAAGGGGGGGTTGGGTATGGCTACACCTTC	CASSKGGVGYGYTF
TRBJ2-1	TRBV4-2	TRBD2	NA	TGTGCCAGCAGCCAAACCCCTGCTAGCGGGGGGTACAATGAGCAGTTCTTC	CASSQTPASGGYNEQFF
TRBJ2-5	TRBV4-2	NA	NA	TGTGCCAGCAGCCCCCAGCGCCTGGGCCAAGAGACCCAGTACTTC	CASSPQRLGQETQYF
TRBJ2-7	TRBV7-8	TRBD1	NA	TGTGCCAGCAGCTTCACCCAGGGGGCCTACGAGCAGTACTTC	CASSFTQGAYEQYF
TRBJ1-5	TRBV3-1/TRBV3-2	NA	NA	TGTGCCAGCTCACCGACAGAAATAAATCAGCCCCAGCATTTT	CASSPTEINQPQHF
TRBJ1-1	TRBV6-5	NA	NA	TGTGCCAGCAGTCCCCGACAGATCCTGAACACTGAAGCTTTCTTT	CASSPRQILNTEAFF
TRBJ1-4	TRBV5-4	TRBD1	few	TGTGCCAGCAGGGACAGGGCCGGCGAAAAACTGTTTTTT	CASRDRAGEKLFF
TRBJ1-5	TRBV6-5	NA	NA	TGTGCCAGCAGTTACTCGGGGCGGGGTTACAATCAGCCCCAGCATTTT	CASSYSGRGYNQPQHF
TRBJ1-4	TRBV6-6	NA	NA	TGTGCCAGCGGGAGGCTTAATGAAAAACTGTTTTTT	CASGRLNEKLFF
TRBJ2-7	TRBV19	TRBD1	NA	TGTGCCAGTAGTACCCAAGGGGGACAGTCCTACGAGCAGTACTTC	CASSTQGGQSYEQYF
TRBJ1-4	TRBV20-1	TRBD1	once	TGCAGTGCTAGTATCGGACAGGGGAGGGCTAATGAAAAACTGTTTTTT	CSASIGQGRANEKLFF
TRBJ1-6	TRBV7-9	NA	NA	TGTGCCAGCAGCTCGGGACAAGAGAAGACGCCCCTCCACTTT	CASSSGQEKTPLHF
TRBJ1-1	TRBV5-1	NA	NA	TGCGCCAGCAGCTTTGGGACTGTGGGTACTGAAGCTTTCTTT	CASSFGTVGTEAFF
TRBJ1-1	TRBV5-1	TRBD1	NA	TGCGCCAGCAGCCGTAGGACAGGGAAGGACACTGAAGCTTTCTTT	CASSRRTGKDTEAFF
TRBJ2-5	TRBV2	TRBD2	NA	TGTGCCAGCATATCCGGGGGGGCCGGGAAGACCCAGTACTTC	CASISGGAGKTQYF
TRBJ1-5	TRBV2	TRBD1	NA	TGTGCCAGCAGTGAAACAGGGGGGGTACAGCCCCAGCATTTT	CASSETGGVQPQHF
TRBJ2-2	TRBV30	TRBD2	NA	TGTGCCTGGGAACGCGGGGGTGGTACCGGGGAGCTGTTTTTT	CAWERGGGTGELFF
TRBJ2-7	TRBV6-4	TRBD1	few	TGTGCCAGCCGCAGGGACAGGGGGCTCTACGAGCAGTACTTC	CASRRDRGLYEQYF
TRBJ1-4	TRBV19	NA	NA	TGTGCCAGTACCGTACAGGGTTCTAATGAAAAACTGTTTTTT	CASTVQGSNEKLFF
TRBJ2-2	TRBV4-2	TRBD2	NA	TGTGCCAGCAGCCACAGACTAGCGACGAACACCGGGGAGCTGTTTTTT	CASSHRLATNTGELFF
TRBJ1-1	TRBV5-1	NA	once	TGCGCCAGCAGCTTGGCGACAGCCAACACTGAAGCTTTCTTT	CASSLATANTEAFF
TRBJ2-1	TRBV12-3/TRBV12-4	NA	NA	TGTGCCAGCAGTTTGCGCGAGAGTGAGCAGTTCTTC	CASSLRESEQFF
TRBJ1-1	TRBV4-3	NA	NA	TGCGCCAGCGGACTCGGGAACACTGAAGCTTTCTTT	CASGLGNTEAFF
TRBJ1-1	TRBV5-4	TRBD1	NA	TGTGCCAGCAGGTCGACAGGGTCGATATCTGAAGCTTTCTTT	CASRSTGSISEAFF
TRBJ2-7	TRBV5-1	TRBD2	NA	TGCGCCAGCAGCTTGACTAGCGGGGGGACCTACGAGCAGTACTTC	CASSLTSGGTYEQYF
TRBJ1-1	TRBV29-1	NA	NA	TGCAGCGTTAAGGACATAAACACTGAAGCTTTCTTT	CSVKDINTEAFF